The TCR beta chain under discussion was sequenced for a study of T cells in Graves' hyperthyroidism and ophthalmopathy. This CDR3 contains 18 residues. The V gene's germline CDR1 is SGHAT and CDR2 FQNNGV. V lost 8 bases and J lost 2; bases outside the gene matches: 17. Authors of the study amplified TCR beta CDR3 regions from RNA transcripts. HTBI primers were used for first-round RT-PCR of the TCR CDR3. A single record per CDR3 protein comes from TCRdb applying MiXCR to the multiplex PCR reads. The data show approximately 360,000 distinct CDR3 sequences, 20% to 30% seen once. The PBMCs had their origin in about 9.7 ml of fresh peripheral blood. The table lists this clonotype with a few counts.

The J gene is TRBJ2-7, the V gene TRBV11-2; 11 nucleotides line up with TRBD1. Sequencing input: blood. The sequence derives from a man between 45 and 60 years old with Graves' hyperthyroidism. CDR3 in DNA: TGTGCCAGCCGTACGGGGACAGGGGGTCGAGTAAGGGCCTACGAGCAGTACTTC. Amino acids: CASRTGTGGRVRAYEQYF.